This TCR beta chain was recovered during a study of T-cell reconstitution after alpha-beta-depleted transplantation in children. The study, taken as a whole, reports: Certain patients had high TCRbeta diversity at day 60, and it came from recipient T cells and thymic progenitors that survived. Newly generated T cells supplied most T-cell counts and diversity one year post-transplant. Two months or so post-transplant, alpha-beta T cells reportedly derived from several hundred expanded graft clones.

Library preparation (for TCRbeta) was performed with unique molecular identifiers. TCRdb used MiXCR to reprocess the PCR reads, holding one entry per CDR3 protein. The profile shows fewer than 1 million distinct CDR3 sequences, roughly 16% of them singletons. Concerning this clonotype itself: Its specificity is unknown.

The source is a male patient under 18 who had a stem cell transplant for acute lymphoblastic leukemia, so the T cells may come from the graft donor. The source was PBMCs, mostly from graft donor cells, collected 360 days after TCRalphabeta/CD19-depleted stem cell transplant.

The CDR3 DNA follows: TGCAGTGCTAGAAGGGCAGGGGCCTACGAGCAGTACTTC. It yields the protein CSARRAGAYEQYF. This rearrangement joins TRBV20-1 to TRBJ2-7; perhaps TRBD1 as D (6 bases). Germline V CDR1 and CDR2: DFQATT, SNEGSKA (reference sequence). The CDR3 has 13 residues. V gave up 2 bases and J gave up 2 bases, with 10 bases separating them.